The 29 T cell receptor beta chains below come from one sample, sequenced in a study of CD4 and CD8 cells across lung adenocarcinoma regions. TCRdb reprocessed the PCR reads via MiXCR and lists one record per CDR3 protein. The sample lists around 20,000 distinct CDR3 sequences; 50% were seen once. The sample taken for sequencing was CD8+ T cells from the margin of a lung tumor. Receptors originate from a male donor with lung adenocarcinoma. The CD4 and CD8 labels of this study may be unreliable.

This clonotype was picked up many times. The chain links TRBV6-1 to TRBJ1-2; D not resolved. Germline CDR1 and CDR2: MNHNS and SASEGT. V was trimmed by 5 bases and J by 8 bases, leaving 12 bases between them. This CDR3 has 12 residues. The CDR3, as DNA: TGTGCCAGCAGTCCCCAGGTTGGCGGCTACACCTTC. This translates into CASSPQVGGYTF.

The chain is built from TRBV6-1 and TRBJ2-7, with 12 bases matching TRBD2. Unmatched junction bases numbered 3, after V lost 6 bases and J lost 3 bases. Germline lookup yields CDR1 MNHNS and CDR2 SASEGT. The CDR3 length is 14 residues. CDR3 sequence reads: CASRTSGSLYEQYF. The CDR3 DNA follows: TGTGCCAGCAGGACTAGCGGGAGTCTCTACGAGCAGTACTTC.

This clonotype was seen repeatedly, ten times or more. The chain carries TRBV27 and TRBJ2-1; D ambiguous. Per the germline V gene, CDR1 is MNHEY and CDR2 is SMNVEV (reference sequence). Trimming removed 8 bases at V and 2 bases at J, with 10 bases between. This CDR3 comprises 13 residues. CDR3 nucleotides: TGTGCCAGCCGGCGAGCGACCTACAATGAGCAGTTCTTC. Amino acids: CASRRATYNEQFF.

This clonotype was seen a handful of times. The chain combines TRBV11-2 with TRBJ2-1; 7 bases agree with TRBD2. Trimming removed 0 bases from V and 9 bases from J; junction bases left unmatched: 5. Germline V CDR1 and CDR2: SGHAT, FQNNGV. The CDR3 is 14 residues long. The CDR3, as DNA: TGTGCCAGCAGCTTAGAGGCGGGAGCTGGTGAGCAGTTCTTC. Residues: CASSLEAGAGEQFF.

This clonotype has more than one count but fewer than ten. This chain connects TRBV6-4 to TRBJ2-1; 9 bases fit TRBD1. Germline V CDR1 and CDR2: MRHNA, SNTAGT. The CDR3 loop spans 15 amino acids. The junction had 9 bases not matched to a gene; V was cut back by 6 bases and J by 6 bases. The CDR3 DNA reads TGTGCCAGCAGCAACCGGGACAGGGCCGGCAATGAGCAGTTCTTC. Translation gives CASSNRDRAGNEQFF.

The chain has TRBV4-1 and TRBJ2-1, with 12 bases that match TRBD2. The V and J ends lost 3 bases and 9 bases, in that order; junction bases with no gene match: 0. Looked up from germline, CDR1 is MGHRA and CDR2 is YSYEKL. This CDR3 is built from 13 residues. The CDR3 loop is CASSQGLAGEQFF. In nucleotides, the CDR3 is TGCGCCAGCAGCCAGGGACTAGCGGGTGAGCAGTTCTTC.

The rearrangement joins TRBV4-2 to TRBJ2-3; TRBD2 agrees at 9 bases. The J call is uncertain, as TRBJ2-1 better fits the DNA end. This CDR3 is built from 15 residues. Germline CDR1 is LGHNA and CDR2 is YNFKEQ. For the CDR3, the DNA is TGTGCCAGCAGCCAAGACGGACTAGCGCAGAATGAGCAGTTCTTC. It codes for CASSQDGLAQNEQFF.

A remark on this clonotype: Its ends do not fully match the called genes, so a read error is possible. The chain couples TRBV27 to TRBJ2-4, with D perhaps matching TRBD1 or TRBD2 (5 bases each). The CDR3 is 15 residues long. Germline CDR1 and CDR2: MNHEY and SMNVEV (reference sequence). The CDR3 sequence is CGSESGLGAKNIQYF. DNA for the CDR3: TGTGGCAGCGAATCGGGGCTGGGAGCCAAAAATATTCAGTACTTC.

For the CDR3, the DNA is TGCGCCAGGGGGGAGGGGGGTTGTGACCAAGAGACGCAGTATTTT. Its translation: CARGEGGCDQETQYF. V usage is TRBV10-1 and J usage is TRBJ2-5; TRBD2 might be the D (7 bases). The end of the DNA fits TRBJ2-3 better, so the J call may be wrong. The germline V gene encodes CDR1 WNHNN and CDR2 SYGVQD (reference sequence). The CDR3 is 15 residues long.

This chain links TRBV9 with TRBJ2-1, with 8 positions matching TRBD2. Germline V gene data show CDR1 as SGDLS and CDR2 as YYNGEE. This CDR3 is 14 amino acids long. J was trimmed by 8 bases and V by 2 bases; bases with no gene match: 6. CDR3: CASSVGLVTYEQFF. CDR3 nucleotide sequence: TGTGCCAGCAGCGTGGGACTAGTCACGTATGAGCAGTTCTTC.

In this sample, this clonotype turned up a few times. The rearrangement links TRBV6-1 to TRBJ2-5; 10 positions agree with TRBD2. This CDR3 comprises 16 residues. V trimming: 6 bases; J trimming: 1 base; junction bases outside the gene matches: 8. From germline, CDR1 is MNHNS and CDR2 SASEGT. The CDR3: CASSALSSGGQETQYF. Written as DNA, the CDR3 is TGTGCCAGCAGCGCTCTCTCTAGCGGGGGCCAAGAGACCCAGTACTTC.

For the CDR3, the DNA is TGCGCCAGCAGTGAGTCTGTCAGTCTCCCTGAAGCTTTCTTT. This sequence encodes CASSESVSLPEAFF. This chain uses TRBV10-2 with TRBJ1-1; D gene uncertain. The V gene's germline CDR1 is WSHSY and CDR2 SAAADI. V lost 0 bases and J 6 bases, leaving 11 bases between the germline ends. The CDR3 sequence is 14 residues long.

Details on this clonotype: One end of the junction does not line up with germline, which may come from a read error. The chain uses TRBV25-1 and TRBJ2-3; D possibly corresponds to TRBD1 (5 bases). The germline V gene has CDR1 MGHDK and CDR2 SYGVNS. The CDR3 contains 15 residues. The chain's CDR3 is CASDSGHGNTGTQFF. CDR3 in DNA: TGTGCCAGTGACTCCGGACATGGTAACACAGGTACGCAGTTTTTT.

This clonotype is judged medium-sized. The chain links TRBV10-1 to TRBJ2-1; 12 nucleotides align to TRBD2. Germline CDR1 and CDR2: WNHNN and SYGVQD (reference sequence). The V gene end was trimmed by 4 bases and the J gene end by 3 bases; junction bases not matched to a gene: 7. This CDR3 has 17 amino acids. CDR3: CASSGLAGVKGYNEQFF. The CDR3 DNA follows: TGCGCCAGCAGTGGACTAGCGGGAGTTAAAGGCTACAATGAGCAGTTCTTC.

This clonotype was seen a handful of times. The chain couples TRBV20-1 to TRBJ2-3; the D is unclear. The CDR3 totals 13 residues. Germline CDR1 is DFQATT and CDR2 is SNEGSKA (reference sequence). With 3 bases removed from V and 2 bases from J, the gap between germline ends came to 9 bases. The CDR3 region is CSASLGLTDTQYF. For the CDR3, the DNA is TGCAGTGCTAGCCTTGGGCTCACAGATACGCAGTATTTT.

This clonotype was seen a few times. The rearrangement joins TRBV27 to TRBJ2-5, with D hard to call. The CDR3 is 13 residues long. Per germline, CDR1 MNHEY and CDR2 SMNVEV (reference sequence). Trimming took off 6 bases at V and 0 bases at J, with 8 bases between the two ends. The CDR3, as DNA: TGTGCCAGCAGCACCCAGTACCAAGAGACCCAGTACTTC. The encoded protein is CASSTQYQETQYF.

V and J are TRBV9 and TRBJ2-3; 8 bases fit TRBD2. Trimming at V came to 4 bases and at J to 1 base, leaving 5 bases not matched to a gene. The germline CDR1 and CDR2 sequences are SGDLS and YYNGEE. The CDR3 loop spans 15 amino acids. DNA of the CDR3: TGTGCCAGCAGCTCTCGGGGGGGAGGCACAGATACGCAGTATTTT. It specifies CASSSRGGGTDTQYF.

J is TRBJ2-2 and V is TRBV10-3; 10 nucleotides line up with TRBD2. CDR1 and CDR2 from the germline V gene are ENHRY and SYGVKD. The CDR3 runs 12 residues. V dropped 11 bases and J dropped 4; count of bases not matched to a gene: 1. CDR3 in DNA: TGTGCCGCTAGCGGGGGCACCGGGGAGCTGTTTTTT. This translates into CAASGGTGELFF.

The CDR3 DNA reads as TGTGCCAGCAGACAGGGGCGTTCTAATGAAAAACTGTTTTTT. Protein product: CASRQGRSNEKLFF. J is TRBJ1-4 and V is TRBV6-2 or TRBV6-3; 7 bases fit TRBD1. The CDR3 sequence is 14 residues long. The ends lost 6 bases at V and 3 bases at J; junction bases unmatched: 4. CDR1 and CDR2 from the germline V gene are MNHEY and SVGEGT.

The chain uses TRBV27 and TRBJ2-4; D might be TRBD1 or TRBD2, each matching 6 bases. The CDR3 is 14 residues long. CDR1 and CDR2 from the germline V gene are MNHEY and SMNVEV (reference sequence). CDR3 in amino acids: CARLGGRGNDIQYF. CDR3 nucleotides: TGTGCGAGGCTGGGGGGCCGGGGCAACGACATTCAGTACTTC.

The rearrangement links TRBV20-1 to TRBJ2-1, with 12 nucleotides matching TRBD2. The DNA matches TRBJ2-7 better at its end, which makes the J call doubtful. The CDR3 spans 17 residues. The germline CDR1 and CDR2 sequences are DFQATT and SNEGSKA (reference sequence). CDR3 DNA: TGCAGTGCTAAGAAAACTACCCTACTAGCGGGGGGCCGGGAGCAGTACTTC. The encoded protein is CSAKKTTLLAGGREQYF.

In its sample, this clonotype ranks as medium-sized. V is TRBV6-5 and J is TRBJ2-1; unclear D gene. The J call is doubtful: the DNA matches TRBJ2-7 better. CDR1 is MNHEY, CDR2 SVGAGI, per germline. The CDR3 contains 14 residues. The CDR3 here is CASSLQSSYNEQYF. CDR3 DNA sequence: TGTGCCAGCAGCTTACAGAGCTCCTACAATGAGCAGTACTTC.

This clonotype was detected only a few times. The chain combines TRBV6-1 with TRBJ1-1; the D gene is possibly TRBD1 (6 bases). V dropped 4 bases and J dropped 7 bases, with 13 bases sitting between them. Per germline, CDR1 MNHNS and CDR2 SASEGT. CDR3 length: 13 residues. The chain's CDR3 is CASSVQGTGEAFF. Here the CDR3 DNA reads TGTGCCAGCAGTGTCCAGGGGACGGGTGAAGCTTTCTTT.

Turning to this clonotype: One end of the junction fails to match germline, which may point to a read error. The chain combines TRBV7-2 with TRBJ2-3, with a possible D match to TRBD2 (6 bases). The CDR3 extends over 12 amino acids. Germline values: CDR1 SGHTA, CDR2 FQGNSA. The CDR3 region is CAGRGGTNTQYF. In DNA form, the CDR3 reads TGCGCCGGGCGGGGAGGCACAAATACTCAGTACTTT.

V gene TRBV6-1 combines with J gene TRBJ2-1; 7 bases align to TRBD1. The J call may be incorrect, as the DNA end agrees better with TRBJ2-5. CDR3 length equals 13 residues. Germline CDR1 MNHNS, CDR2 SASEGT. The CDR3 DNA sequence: TGTGCCAGCAGAGGGACAGATAAAGAGACCCAGTACTTC. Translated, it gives CASRGTDKETQYF.

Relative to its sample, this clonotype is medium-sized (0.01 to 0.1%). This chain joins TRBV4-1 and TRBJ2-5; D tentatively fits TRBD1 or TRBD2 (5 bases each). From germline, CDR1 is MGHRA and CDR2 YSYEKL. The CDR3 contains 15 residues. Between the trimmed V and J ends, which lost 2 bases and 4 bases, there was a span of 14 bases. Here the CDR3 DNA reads TGCGCCAGCAGCCAACAACAGGACTGGGGAGAGACCCAGTACTTC. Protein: CASSQQQDWGETQYF.

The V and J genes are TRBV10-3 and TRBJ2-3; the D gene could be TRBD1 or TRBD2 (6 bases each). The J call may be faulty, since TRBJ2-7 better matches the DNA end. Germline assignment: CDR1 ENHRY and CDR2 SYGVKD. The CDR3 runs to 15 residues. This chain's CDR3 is CAGGHGGLEPDTQYF. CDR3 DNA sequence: TGTGCCGGGGGGCACGGGGGCCTAGAGCCAGATACGCAGTACTTC.

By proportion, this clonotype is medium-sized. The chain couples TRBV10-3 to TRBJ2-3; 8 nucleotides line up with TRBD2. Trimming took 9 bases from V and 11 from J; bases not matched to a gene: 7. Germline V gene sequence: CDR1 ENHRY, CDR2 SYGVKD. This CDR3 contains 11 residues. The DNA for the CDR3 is TGTGCCATAATGAGCGGGAGAATGCAGTATTTT. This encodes CAIMSGRMQYF.

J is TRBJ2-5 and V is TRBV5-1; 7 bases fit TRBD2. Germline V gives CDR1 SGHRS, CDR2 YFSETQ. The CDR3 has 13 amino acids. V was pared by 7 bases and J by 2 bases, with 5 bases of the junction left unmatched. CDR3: CASGGGAQETQYF. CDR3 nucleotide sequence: TGCGCCAGCGGCGGGGGTGCTCAAGAGACCCAGTACTTC.